Below, 18 T cell receptor beta chains from the same sample are listed, as sequenced in a study of cytomegalovirus exposure and HLA in healthy donors (TCRdb year 2017). Library preparation was by the immunoSEQ multiplex PCR assay. For the multiplex PCR, a mixture combining 60 forward primers for TCR Vbeta segments and 13 reverse primers for TCR Jbeta segments was used. TCRdb stores this immuneACCESS table with in-frame sequences only. Part of the clones is absent; in the studies checked, under half of the shortfall reflects unresolved V genes, and no reason is known for the rest. The sample table holds approximately 160,000 clones, of which around 77% were seen once. The leading ten clones occupy roughly 1.5% of the sample. What was sequenced was PBMCs. Receptor source: a man aged 35-49 years in good health and CMV-seronegative.

The V gene is TRBV5-1, the J gene TRBJ1-2; no clear D. Deletions cut 0 bases from V and 1 base from J, with 10 bases between. This CDR3 comprises 15 residues. Germline values: CDR1 SGHRS, CDR2 YFSETQ. In nucleotides, the CDR3 is TGCGCCAGCAGCTTGGGGCAGGCCCTTAACTATGGCTACACCTTC. Encoded protein: CASSLGQALNYGYTF.

The rearrangement joins TRBV6-1 to TRBJ1-5; D may be TRBD1 (6 bases). Trimming shortened V by 0 bases and J by 5 bases, and 14 bases separated the two germline ends. Germline V lookup: CDR1 MNHNS, CDR2 SASEGT. The CDR3 loop spans 16 amino acids. CDR3 region: CASSEAHQGTYQPQHF. CDR3 DNA: TGTGCCAGCAGTGAAGCCCACCAGGGGACGTATCAGCCCCAGCATTTT.

This rearrangement joins TRBV7-8 to TRBJ2-1, with 8 positions matching TRBD2. The germline V gene has CDR1 SGHVS and CDR2 FQNEAQ. The V gene end was trimmed by 5 bases and the J gene end by 1 base; junction bases not matched to a gene: 7. There are 16 residues in the CDR3. DNA of the CDR3: TGTGCCAGCAGCCCGGGGAGCGGGAGTTCCTACAATGAGCAGTTCTTC. This gives the protein CASSPGSGSSYNEQFF.

The chain uses TRBV7-3 and TRBJ2-5; D might be TRBD2 (6 bases). V shed 2 bases and J shed 5 bases, with 12 bases lying between them. The length of the CDR3 is 14 residues. Germline CDR1 SGHTA, CDR2 FQGTGA. Here the CDR3 reads CASSLRSGEETQYF. CDR3 sequence (DNA): TGTGCCAGCAGCTTACGGTCGGGAGAGGAGACCCAGTACTTC.

This clone was detected a few times. Other nucleotide sequences in the sample specify the same CDR3. The chain joins TRBV29-1 to TRBJ1-4, with 8 bases fitting TRBD1. Trimming cost V 7 bases and J 4 bases; bases outside gene matches: 2. The CDR3 spans 12 residues. Looked up from germline, CDR1 is SQVTM and CDR2 is ANQGSEA. CDR3 DNA sequence: TGCAGCGGGACAGGGAGTAATGAAAAACTGTTTTTT. Translated: CSGTGSNEKLFF. Looking up the rest from reference TRBV29-1 and TRBJ1-4 gives the full variable domain: SAVISQKPSRDICQRGTSLTIQCQVDSQVTMMFWYRQQPGQSLTLIATANQGSEATYESGFVIDKFPISRPNLTFSTLTVSNMSPEDSSIYLCSGTGSNEKLFFGSGTQLSVL.

Note on this clone: One junction end does not reproduce the germline sequence, and a read error may be involved. This chain links TRBV7-9 with TRBJ2-7; 10 nucleotides align to TRBD1. Germline loops: CDR1 SEHNR, CDR2 FQNEAQ (reference sequence). This CDR3 spans 15 amino acids. The CDR3 spells CSSSLGQGLTYEQYF. In DNA form, the CDR3 reads TGTTCCAGCAGCTTGGGACAGGGGCTAACCTACGAGCAGTACTTC.

The chain is built from TRBV18 and TRBJ1-1, with D perhaps matching TRBD1 (5 bases). This CDR3 has 15 amino acids. Germline V gene data show CDR1 as KGHSH and CDR2 as LQKENI. V gave up 4 bases and J gave up 1 base, with 13 bases separating them. The CDR3 DNA reads TGTGCCAGCTCACGGGGGGGAGACAGGAACACTGAAGCTTTCTTT. It specifies CASSRGGDRNTEAFF.

The gene calls are TRBV7-2 and TRBJ2-7; D is possibly TRBD2 (5 bases). The germline CDR1 and CDR2 sequences are SGHTA and FQGNSA. This CDR3 comprises 13 residues. V lost 4 bases and J lost 2, with 9 bases in between. In DNA form, the CDR3 reads TGTGCCAGCAGCTGGTCGAGGGCCTACGAGCAGTACGTC. The encoded protein is CASSWSRAYEQYV.

The chain couples TRBV5-4 to TRBJ2-7, with TRBD1 identical over 8 bases. This CDR3 is 15 amino acids long. Trimming cost V 0 bases and J 6 bases; bases outside gene matches: 8. CDR1 and CDR2 (germline): SGHNT, YYREEE (reference sequence). CDR3 coding DNA: TGTGCCAGCAGCTTGGAGCGTCAGGGGGCGAGCGAGCAGTACTTC. Amino acids: CASSLERQGASEQYF.

The J gene is TRBJ1-1, the V gene TRBV30, with 10 bases identical to TRBD1. V lost 5 bases and J lost 3; bases outside the gene matches: 3. The CDR3 has 13 amino acids. Per germline, CDR1 GTSNPN and CDR2 SVGIG (reference sequence). CDR3 DNA: TGTGCCTGGGGGACAGGGGACGACACTGAAGCTTTCTTT. Translation gives CAWGTGDDTEAFF.

The chain links TRBV11-2 to TRBJ2-2; D ambiguous. This CDR3 is 14 amino acids long. V lost 2 bases, J lost 4 bases, and 8 bases lay in between. Germline V gives CDR1 SGHAT, CDR2 FQNNGV. The CDR3 loop reads CASSLRVSTGELFF. For the CDR3, the DNA is TGTGCCAGCAGCTTACGTGTCAGCACCGGGGAGCTGTTTTTT.

The V gene is TRBV4-1, the J gene TRBJ2-1, with 9 bases fitting TRBD2. J lost 8 bases, V lost 3 bases, and 8 bases had no gene match. The CDR3 loop spans 15 amino acids. Germline V CDR1 and CDR2: MGHRA, YSYEKL. The CDR3 DNA reads TGCGCCAGCAGCCAGCCTAGCGGGATTCTAGATGAGCAGTTCTTC. Residues: CASSQPSGILDEQFF.

The chain recombines TRBV7-9 with TRBJ1-1, with D possibly TRBD1 on 6 matching bases. Germline-derived CDR1 and CDR2 are SEHNR and FQNEAQ (reference sequence). The V gene lost 2 bases and the J gene lost 8 bases, with 9 bases spanning the gap. The CDR3 spans 12 residues. The CDR3 bases are TGTGCCAGCAGCTTATTCGGACAGGAAGCTTTCTTT. The encoded protein is CASSLFGQEAFF.

This clone has only one observation. The chain links TRBV6-5 to TRBJ2-7; TRBD2 is a possible D gene (6 bases). Germline values: CDR1 MNHEY, CDR2 SVGAGI. The CDR3 covers 14 residues. The ends were cut back, 6 bases at V and 1 base at J, with 13 bases in the middle. This CDR3 reads CASRPGGASYEQYV. The CDR3 nucleotides read TGTGCCAGCAGACCCGGGGGAGCGTCCTACGAGCAGTACGTC.

This clone has more than one count but fewer than ten. The CDR3: CASSPGTGLSYEQYF. For the CDR3, the DNA is TGTGCCAGCAGTCCGGGGACAGGGTTATCCTACGAGCAGTACTTC. The rearrangement links TRBV28 to TRBJ2-7, with 9 bases fitting TRBD1. Trimming at V came to 5 bases and at J to 1 base, leaving 6 bases not matched to a gene. The CDR3 loop spans 15 amino acids. Germline assignment: CDR1 MDHEN and CDR2 SYDVKM.

V usage is TRBV4-2 and J usage is TRBJ2-5; tentative D call: TRBD1 (6 bases). Germline CDR1 LGHNA, CDR2 YNFKEQ. V shed 3 bases and J shed 0 bases, with 11 bases lying between them. The CDR3 totals 15 residues. The CDR3 DNA reads as TGTGCCAGCAGCCAGGGAACAGGGTACCAAGAGACCCAGTACTTC. Amino acid sequence: CASSQGTGYQETQYF.

The chain couples TRBV5-6 to TRBJ2-1; D is possibly TRBD2 (6 bases). This CDR3 has 16 residues. The ends were cut back, 2 bases at V and 0 bases at J, with 12 bases in the middle. The germline CDR1 and CDR2 sequences are SGHDT and YYEEEE. CDR3 in DNA: TGTGCCAGCAGCTTCTTCGGGAGCAGCTCCTACAATGAGCAGTTCTTC. Its translation is CASSFFGSSSYNEQFF.

Only a few counts were recorded for this clone. The chain links TRBV7-9 to TRBJ2-3; 14 nucleotides match TRBD2. With 4 bases clipped from V and 4 bases from J, the junction kept 4 bases outside the gene matches. Looked up from germline, CDR1 is SEHNR and CDR2 is FQNEAQ (reference sequence). The CDR3 length is 16 residues. The DNA for the CDR3 is TGTGCCAGCAGCTCGGGACTAGCGGGAGTGTCAGATACGCAGTATTTT. This codes for CASSSGLAGVSDTQYF.